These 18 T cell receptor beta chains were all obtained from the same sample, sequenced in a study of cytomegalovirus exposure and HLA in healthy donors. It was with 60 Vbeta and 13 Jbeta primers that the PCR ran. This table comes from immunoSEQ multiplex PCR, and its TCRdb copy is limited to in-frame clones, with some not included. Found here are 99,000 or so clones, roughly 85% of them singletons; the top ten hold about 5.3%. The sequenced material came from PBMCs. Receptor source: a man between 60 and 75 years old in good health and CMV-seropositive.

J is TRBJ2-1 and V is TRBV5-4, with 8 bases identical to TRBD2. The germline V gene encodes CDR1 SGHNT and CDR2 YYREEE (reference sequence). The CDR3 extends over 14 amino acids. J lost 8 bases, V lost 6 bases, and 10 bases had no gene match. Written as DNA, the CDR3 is TGTGCCAGCAAACTACGGGGGGGCACGGATGAGCAGTTCTTC. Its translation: CASKLRGGTDEQFF.

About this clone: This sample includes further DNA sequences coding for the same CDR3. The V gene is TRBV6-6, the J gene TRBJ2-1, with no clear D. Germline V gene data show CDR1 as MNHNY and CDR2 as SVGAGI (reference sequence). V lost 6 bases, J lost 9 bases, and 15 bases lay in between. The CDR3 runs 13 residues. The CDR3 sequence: CASSPSAAIEQFF. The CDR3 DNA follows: TGTGCCAGCAGCCCCTCGGCGGCTATTGAGCAGTTCTTC.

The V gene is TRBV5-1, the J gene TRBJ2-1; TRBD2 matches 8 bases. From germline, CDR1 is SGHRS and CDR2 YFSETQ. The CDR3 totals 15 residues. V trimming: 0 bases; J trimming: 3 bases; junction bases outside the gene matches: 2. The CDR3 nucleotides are TGCGCCAGCAGCTTGGAGGCGGGGGGCTACAATGAGCAGTTCTTC. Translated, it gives CASSLEAGGYNEQFF.

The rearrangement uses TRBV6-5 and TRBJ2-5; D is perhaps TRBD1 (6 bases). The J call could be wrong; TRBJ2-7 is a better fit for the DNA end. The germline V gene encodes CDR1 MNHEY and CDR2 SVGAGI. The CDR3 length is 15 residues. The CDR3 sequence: CASSSQGLGDYEQYF. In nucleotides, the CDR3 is TGTGCCAGCAGTTCACAGGGTTTAGGGGACTACGAGCAGTACTTC.

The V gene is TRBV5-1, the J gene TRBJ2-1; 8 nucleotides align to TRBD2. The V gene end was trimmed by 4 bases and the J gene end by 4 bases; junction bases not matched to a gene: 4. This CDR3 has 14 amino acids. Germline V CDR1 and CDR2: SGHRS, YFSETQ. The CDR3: CASSPGLDYNEQFF. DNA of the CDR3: TGCGCCAGCAGCCCGGGACTAGATTACAATGAGCAGTTCTTC.

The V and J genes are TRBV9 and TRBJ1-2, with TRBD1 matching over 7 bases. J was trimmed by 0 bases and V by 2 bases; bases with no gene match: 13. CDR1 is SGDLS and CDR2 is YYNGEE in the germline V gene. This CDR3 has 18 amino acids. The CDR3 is CASSVRPGTELSNYGYTF. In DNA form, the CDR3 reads TGTGCCAGCAGCGTCCGCCCCGGGACAGAGCTTTCTAACTATGGCTACACCTTC.

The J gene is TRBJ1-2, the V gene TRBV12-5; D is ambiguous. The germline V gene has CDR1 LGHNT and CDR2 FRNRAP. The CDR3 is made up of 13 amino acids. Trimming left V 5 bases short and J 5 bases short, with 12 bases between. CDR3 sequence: CASGPEGGYGYTF. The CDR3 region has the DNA TGTGCTAGTGGTCCCGAGGGCGGATATGGCTACACCTTC.

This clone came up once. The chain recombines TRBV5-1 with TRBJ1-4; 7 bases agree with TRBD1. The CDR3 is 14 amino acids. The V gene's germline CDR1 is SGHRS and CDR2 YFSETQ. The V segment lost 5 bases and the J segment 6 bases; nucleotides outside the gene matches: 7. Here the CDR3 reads CASSWGTGDEKLFF. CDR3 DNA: TGCGCCAGCAGTTGGGGCACAGGGGATGAAAAACTGTTTTTT.

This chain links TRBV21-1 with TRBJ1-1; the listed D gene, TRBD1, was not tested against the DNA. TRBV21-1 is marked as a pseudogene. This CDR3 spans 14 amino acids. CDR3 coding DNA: TGTGCCAGCAGCATCCGGGACAGGAACACTGAAGCTTTCTTT. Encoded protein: CASSIRDRNTEAFF.

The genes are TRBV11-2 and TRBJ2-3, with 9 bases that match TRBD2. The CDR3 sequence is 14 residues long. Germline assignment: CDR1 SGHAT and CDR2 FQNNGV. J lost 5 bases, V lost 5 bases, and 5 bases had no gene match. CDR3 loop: CASSGAGGKDTQYF. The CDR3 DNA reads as TGTGCCAGCAGCGGGGCGGGGGGGAAAGATACGCAGTATTTT. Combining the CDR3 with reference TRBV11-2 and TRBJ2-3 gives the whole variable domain EAGVAQSPRYKIIEKRQSVAFWCNPISGHATLYWYQQILGQGPKLLIQFQNNGVVDDSQLPKDRFSAERLKGVDSTLKIQPAKLEDSAVYLCASSGAGGKDTQYFGPGTRLTVL.

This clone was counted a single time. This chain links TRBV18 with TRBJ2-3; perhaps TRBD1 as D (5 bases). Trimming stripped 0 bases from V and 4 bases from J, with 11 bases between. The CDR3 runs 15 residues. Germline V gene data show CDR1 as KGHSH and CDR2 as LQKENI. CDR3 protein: CASSPPLQGSDTQYF. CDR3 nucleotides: TGTGCCAGCTCACCACCGCTGCAGGGTTCAGATACGCAGTATTTT.

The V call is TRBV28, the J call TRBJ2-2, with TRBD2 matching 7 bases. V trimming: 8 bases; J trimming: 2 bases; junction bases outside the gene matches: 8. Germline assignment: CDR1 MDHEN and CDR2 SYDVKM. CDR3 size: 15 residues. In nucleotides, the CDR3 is TGTGCCAGCTCACTCCGGGACTACAACACCGGGGAGCTGTTTTTT. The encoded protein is CASSLRDYNTGELFF.

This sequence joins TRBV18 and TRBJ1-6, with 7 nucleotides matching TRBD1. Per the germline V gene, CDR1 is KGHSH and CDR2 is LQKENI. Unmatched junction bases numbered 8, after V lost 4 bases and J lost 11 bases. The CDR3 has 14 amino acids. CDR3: CASSQGQEIPPLHF. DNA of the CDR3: TGTGCCAGCTCACAAGGACAGGAAATTCCACCCCTCCACTTT. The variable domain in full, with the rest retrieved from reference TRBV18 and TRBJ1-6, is NAGVMQNPRHLVRRRGQEARLRCSPMKGHSHVYWYRQLPEEGLKFMVYLQKENIIDESGMPKERFSAEFPKEGPSILRIQQVVRGDSAAYFCASSQGQEIPPLHFGNGTRLTVT.

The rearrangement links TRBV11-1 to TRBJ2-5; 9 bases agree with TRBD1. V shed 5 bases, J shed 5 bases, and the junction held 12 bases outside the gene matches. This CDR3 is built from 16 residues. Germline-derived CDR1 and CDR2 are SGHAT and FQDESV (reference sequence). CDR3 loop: CASSLHTGTGRETQYF. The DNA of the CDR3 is TGTGCCAGCAGCCTGCACACCGGGACAGGGAGGGAGACCCAGTACTTC.

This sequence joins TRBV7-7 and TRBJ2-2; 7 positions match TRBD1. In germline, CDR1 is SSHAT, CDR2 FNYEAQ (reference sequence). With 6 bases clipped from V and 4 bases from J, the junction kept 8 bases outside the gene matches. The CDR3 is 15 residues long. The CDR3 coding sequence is TGTGCCAGCAGTGACAGGGCCCCCGGCACCGGGGAGCTGTTTTTT. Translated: CASSDRAPGTGELFF. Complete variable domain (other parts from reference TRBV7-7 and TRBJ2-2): GAGVSQSPRYKVTKRGQDVTLRCDPISSHATLYWYQQALGQGPEFLTYFNYEAQPDKSGLPSDRFSAERPEGSISTLTIQRTEQRDSAMYRCASSDRAPGTGELFFGEGSRLTVL.

The CDR3 spells CASSGQGSNQPQHF. The DNA for the CDR3 is TGTGCCAGCAGTGGACAGGGGAGCAATCAGCCCCAGCATTTT. The chain carries TRBV6-5 and TRBJ1-5, with 9 bases identical to TRBD1. The CDR3 sequence is 14 residues long. The V and J ends lost 5 bases and 1 base, in that order; junction bases with no gene match: 0. The germline gives CDR1 MNHEY, CDR2 SVGAGI.

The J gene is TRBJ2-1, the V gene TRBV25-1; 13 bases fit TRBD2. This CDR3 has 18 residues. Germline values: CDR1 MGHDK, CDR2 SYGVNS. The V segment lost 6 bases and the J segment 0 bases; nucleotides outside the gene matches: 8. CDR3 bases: TGTGCCAGCAGCAGGACTAGCGGGGGCCCGAGCTCCTACAATGAGCAGTTCTTC. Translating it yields CASSRTSGGPSSYNEQFF.

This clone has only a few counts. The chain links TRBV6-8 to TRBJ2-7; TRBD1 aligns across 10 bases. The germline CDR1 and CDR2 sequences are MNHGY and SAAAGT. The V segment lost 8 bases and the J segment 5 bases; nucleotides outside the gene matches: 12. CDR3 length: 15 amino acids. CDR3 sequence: CASARGDRGTHEQYF. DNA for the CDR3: TGTGCCAGCGCGAGGGGGGACAGGGGTACCCACGAGCAGTACTTC.